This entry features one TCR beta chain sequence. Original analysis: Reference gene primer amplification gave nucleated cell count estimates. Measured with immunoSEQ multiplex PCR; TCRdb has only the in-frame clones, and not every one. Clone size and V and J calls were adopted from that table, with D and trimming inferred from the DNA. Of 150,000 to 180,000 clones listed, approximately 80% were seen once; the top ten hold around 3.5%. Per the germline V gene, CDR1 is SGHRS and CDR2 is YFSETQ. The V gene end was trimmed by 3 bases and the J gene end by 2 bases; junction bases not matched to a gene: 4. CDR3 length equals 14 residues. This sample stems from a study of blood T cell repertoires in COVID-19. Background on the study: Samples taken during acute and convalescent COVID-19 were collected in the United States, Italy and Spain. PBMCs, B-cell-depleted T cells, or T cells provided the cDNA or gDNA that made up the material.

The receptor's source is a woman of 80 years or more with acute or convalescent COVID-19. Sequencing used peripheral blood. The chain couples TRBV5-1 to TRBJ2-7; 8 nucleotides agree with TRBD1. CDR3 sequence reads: CASSSGQEPYEQYF. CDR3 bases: TGCGCCAGCAGCTCGGGACAGGAACCCTACGAGCAGTACTTC.